This section outlines one T cell receptor (beta chain) sequence together with its context. The data belong to a study of blood T cell repertoires in COVID-19. Study-level information: In each case, the material was cDNA or gDNA derived from T cells, B-cell-depleted T cells, or PBMCs.

As handled by the study authors: Amplification of reference gene primers was used by the study to estimate nucleated cell counts. Profiling relied on immunoSEQ multiplex PCR, and the TCRdb table lists in-frame clones only, not all of them. V and J calls plus clone size are reproduced from that table; the DNA served to infer D and trimming. The sample includes about 160,000 clones, approximately 79% of them seen just once. Trimming pared 6 bases from V and 1 base from J, leaving 14 bases between. The CDR3 has 15 amino acids. The V gene's germline CDR1 is SNHLY and CDR2 FYNNEI. The receptor comes from an elderly woman with acute or convalescent COVID-19. Sample: peripheral blood. This sequence joins TRBV2 and TRBJ2-3; the D gene is possibly TRBD1 (5 bases). The CDR3 sequence is CASSLTSTGTDTQYF. CDR3 nucleotide sequence: TGTGCCAGCAGCCTAACCTCGACAGGCACAGATACGCAGTATTTT.